A selection of T cell receptor beta chains follows, all from one sample in a study of shared clonotypes between healthy human individuals. Some clones are missing from TCRdb's copy, which holds only in-frame ones; the method was immunoSEQ multiplex PCR. Altogether around 95,000 clones are present, about 68% being singletons, with the ten largest covering roughly 40%. Sequencing was done on a sample of memory CD8+ T cells sorted from blood. These receptor sequences come from a man aged 30 to 39 in good health. Each CDR3 is given with its conserved first and last residue. The D gene is left open where the match is weak. Part of the rows lack a size; the others show once, few, many or a class for expanded clones.

cdr3_aa cdr3_nt d_call j_call clone_size v_call
CSVEVWQRKLFF TGCAGCGTTGAAGTGTGGCAGCGAAAACTGTTTTTT . TRBJ1-4 . TRBV29-1
CASSSPDRSTEAFF TGTGCCAGCAGCTCCCCGGACAGGAGCACTGAAGCTTTCTTT TRBD1 TRBJ1-1 few TRBV7-9
CASSGQLAGGGEETQYF TGTGCCAGCAGTGGTCAGCTAGCGGGAGGCGGGGAAGAGACCCAGTACTTC TRBD2 TRBJ2-5 once TRBV25-1
CATSREVFGLQYF TGTGCCACCAGCAGAGAGGTCTTCGGACTCCAGTATTTT . TRBJ2-3 . TRBV15
CASSPSSGSRFNRTDTQYF TGTGCCAGCAGTCCGTCTAGCGGGAGTCGATTTAATCGCACAGATACGCAGTATTTT TRBD2 TRBJ2-3 . TRBV2
CASTLAGVTDTQYF TGTGCCAGCACCCTAGCGGGAGTAACAGATACGCAGTATTTT TRBD2 TRBJ2-3 . TRBV7-9
CASSLFGVIGTEAFF TGTGCCAGCAGCTTATTCGGAGTAATCGGCACTGAAGCTTTCTTT . TRBJ1-1 . TRBV7-2
CASSALLYEQYF TGTGCCAGCAGCGCCCTCCTCTACGAGCAGTACTTC . TRBJ2-7 . TRBV7-2
CASSLQGQYGYTF TGTGCCAGCAGCTTACAGGGGCAGTATGGCTACACCTTC . TRBJ1-2 . TRBV7-4
CASRWGGEQYF TGTGCCAGCAGGTGGGGCGGCGAGCAGTACTTC . TRBJ2-7 . TRBV2
CSVGGSYEQYF TGCAGCGTGGGGGGCAGCTACGAGCAGTACTTC . TRBJ2-7 . TRBV29-1
CASSLPSQETQYF TGTGCCAGCAGCTTGCCGTCGCAAGAGACCCAGTACTTC . TRBJ2-5 . TRBV5-4
CASRQWIGGEAFF TGTGCCAGCAGACAGTGGATAGGGGGTGAAGCTTTCTTT . TRBJ1-1 . TRBV28
CASSLNPASTDTQYF TGCGCCAGCAGCTTGAATCCAGCTAGCACAGATACGCAGTATTTT . TRBJ2-3 . TRBV5-1
CASTLSGLAWNEQFF TGTGCCAGTACCCTCTCCGGATTAGCGTGGAATGAGCAGTTCTTC . TRBJ2-1 . TRBV19
CASSPFSGNNQPQHF TGTGCCAGTAGTCCCTTTAGCGGGAACAATCAGCCCCAGCATTTT . TRBJ1-5 once TRBV19
CASSYTGAGELFF TGTGCCAGCAGTTACACGGGAGCGGGGGAGCTGTTTTTT . TRBJ2-2 . TRBV6-5
CASSLLTGADEQYF TGTGCCAGCAGCTTATTAACGGGTGCAGACGAGCAGTACTTC . TRBJ2-7 many TRBV11-1
CASSSGQGAVNQPQHF TGTGCCAGCAGTTCCGGACAGGGGGCCGTTAATCAGCCCCAGCATTTT TRBD1 TRBJ1-5 . TRBV6-6
CASSLYGAGNTEAFF TGTGCCAGCAGTTTGTATGGGGCTGGGAACACTGAAGCTTTCTTT . TRBJ1-1 once TRBV28
CASSQRTGVDTQYF TGCGCCAGCAGCCAACGTACAGGGGTAGATACGCAGTATTTT TRBD1 TRBJ2-3 . TRBV4-3
CASSVGQGADTQYF TGTGCCAGTAGTGTGGGACAGGGGGCAGATACGCAGTATTTT TRBD1 TRBJ2-3 many TRBV19
CASSLRLAGPYEQYF TGTGCCAGCAGTTTACGGTTAGCGGGGCCCTACGAGCAGTACTTC TRBD2 TRBJ2-7 . TRBV27
CASSPQGTEAFF TGTGCCAGCAGCCCCCAGGGCACTGAAGCTTTCTTT . TRBJ1-1 . TRBV4-2
CASSFRFRTTQVESSYNEQFF TGTGCCAGCAGTTTCAGGTTTCGGACTACCCAAGTAGAGAGCTCCTACAATGAGCAGTTCTTC . TRBJ2-1 . TRBV27
CASSLAQGDTQYF TGTGCCAGCAGCTTAGCGCAGGGGGATACGCAGTATTTT . TRBJ2-3 once TRBV7-8
CASSLPPGGTVSYEQYF TGTGCCAGCAGCCTCCCTCCCGGCGGGACAGTTTCCTACGAGCAGTACTTC . TRBJ2-7 . TRBV11-2
CASSKKGGKTNEKLFF TGTGCCAGCAGCAAAAAGGGGGGAAAAACTAATGAAAAACTGTTTTTT . TRBJ1-4 . TRBV21-1
CASSTGAGALYEQYF TGTGCCAGCAGCACAGGAGCGGGAGCCCTCTACGAGCAGTACTTC TRBD2 TRBJ2-7 . TRBV7-9
CASSETPLGGRNPYNEQFF TGTGCCAGCAGTGAAACTCCCTTGGGCGGGAGAAACCCCTACAATGAGCAGTTCTTC TRBD2 TRBJ2-1 once TRBV6-1
CASSLRLPGLAGGTGEQYF TGTGCCAGCAGTTTGAGACTCCCGGGACTAGCGGGAGGGACCGGGGAGCAGTACTTC TRBD2 TRBJ2-7 few TRBV27
CASSKDVLRGASNTDTQYF TGTGCCAGCAGCAAAGATGTCCTTAGGGGGGCTTCTAACACAGATACGCAGTATTTT . TRBJ2-3 few TRBV21-1
CASSEAEAGAYEQYF TGTGCCAGCAGTGAAGCAGAAGCGGGAGCCTACGAGCAGTACTTC TRBD2 TRBJ2-7 many TRBV6-1
CASSEAGHYYEQYF TGTGCCAGCAGTGAAGCGGGACATTACTACGAGCAGTACTTC . TRBJ2-7 . TRBV6-1
CASSQELAGVETQYF TGCGCCAGCAGCCAAGAACTAGCGGGAGTAGAGACCCAGTACTTC TRBD2 TRBJ2-5 . TRBV4-3
CASSPGTSYTGELFF TGTGCCAGCAGCCCGGGGACTAGTTACACCGGGGAGCTGTTTTTT TRBD2 TRBJ2-2 . TRBV11-2
CASSLFGSGGFSDTQYF TGTGCCAGCAGTTTATTTGGTAGCGGGGGGTTCTCAGATACGCAGTATTTT TRBD2 TRBJ2-3 . TRBV27
CASSLDGSSYNEQFF TGTGCCAGCAGCTTAGACGGATCCTCCTACAATGAGCAGTTCTTC . TRBJ2-1 . TRBV11-3
CASSSPGLAGSYEQYF TGTGCCAGCAGTTCCCCAGGACTAGCGGGCTCCTACGAGCAGTACTTC TRBD2 TRBJ2-7 . TRBV25-1
CASSLSGLDNEQYF TGTGCCAGCAGCTTAAGTGGCCTGGACAACGAGCAGTACTTC . TRBJ2-7 . TRBV7-5
CASSEGGGINEQYF TGTGCCAGCAGTGAAGGCGGGGGCATCAACGAGCAGTACTTC . TRBJ2-7 . TRBV6-1
CASSLEGQQPQHF TGTGCCAGCAGTTTAGAGGGCCAACAGCCCCAGCATTTT . TRBJ1-5 . TRBV28
CASSGVAYEQYF TGTGCCAGCAGTGGGGTTGCCTACGAGCAGTACTTC . TRBJ2-7 . TRBV28
CASSPPVTGAPNDEQFF TGTGCCAGCTCACCACCGGTGACAGGGGCTCCAAACGATGAGCAGTTCTTC TRBD1 TRBJ2-1 . TRBV18
CASSFQMSDSYEQYF TGTGCCAGCAGCTTCCAAATGTCCGATTCCTACGAGCAGTACTTC . TRBJ2-7 few TRBV11-2